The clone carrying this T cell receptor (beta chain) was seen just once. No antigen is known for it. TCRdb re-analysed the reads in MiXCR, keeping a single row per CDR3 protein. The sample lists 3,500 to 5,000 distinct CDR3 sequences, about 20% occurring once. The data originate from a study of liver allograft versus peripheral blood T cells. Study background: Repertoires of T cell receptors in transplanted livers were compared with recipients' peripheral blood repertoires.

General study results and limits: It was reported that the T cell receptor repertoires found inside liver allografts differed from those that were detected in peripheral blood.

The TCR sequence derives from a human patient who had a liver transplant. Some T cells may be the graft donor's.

CDR3 in amino acids: CASVTFGTRPDNEQFF. CDR3 DNA sequence: TGTGCCAGCGTAACTTTCGGGACCCGGCCGGACAATGAGCAGTTCTTC. The genes are TRBV6-1 and TRBJ2-1; D could derive from TRBD1 or TRBD2 (5 bases each). CDR1 and CDR2 (germline): MNHNS, SASEGT. Trimming left V 8 bases short and J 5 bases short, with 22 bases between. The CDR3 consists of 16 residues.